Included here is one T cell receptor beta chain sequence, with context. This specimen comes from a study of technical replicates of blood from a handful of donors. The CDR3 length is 14 residues. The V segment lost 4 bases and the J segment 4 bases; nucleotides outside the gene matches: 7. CDR1 and CDR2 from the germline V gene are SGHDN and FVKESK. Repertoires were generated with immunoSEQ multiplex PCR, while TCRdb's copy carries only in-frame clones and drops some. This sample yields over 70,000 clones, of which approximately 97% are seen a single time; approximately 0.21% belongs to the top ten. This clonotype was sampled from a human donor in good health. This chain uses TRBV14 with TRBJ2-7, with 7 bases that match TRBD1. Input material: T cells isolated from PBMCs. The CDR3, as DNA: TGTGCCAGCAGCCCACCGGGGACAGCATACGAGCAGTACTTC. Translated: CASSPPGTAYEQYF.